These 14 T cell receptor beta chains were sequenced from one sample in a study of cytomegalovirus exposure and HLA in healthy donors. Primers included in the PCR were 60 Vbeta and 13 Jbeta primers. Clones were read by immunoSEQ multiplex PCR, and TCRdb kept only the in-frame ones, dropping some. The sample holds 160,000 or so clones; about three quarters are singletons and the top ten take about 6.4%. Sequenced material: PBMCs. These TCRs come from a man aged 35-49 years in good health and CMV-seropositive.

This clone was observed a single time. V gene TRBV4-1 combines with J gene TRBJ2-3; 11 nucleotides match TRBD2. Unmatched junction bases numbered 9, after V lost 3 bases and J lost 4 bases. The CDR3 has 17 amino acids. CDR1 is MGHRA and CDR2 is YSYEKL in the germline V gene. The CDR3 here is CASSHRSGTSGADTQYF. The CDR3 DNA sequence: TGCGCCAGCAGCCACCGCTCCGGGACTAGCGGCGCAGATACGCAGTATTTT.

The chain is built from TRBV5-1 and TRBJ1-1, with D uncertain. This CDR3 region has 15 residues. CDR1 and CDR2 from the germline V gene are SGHRS and YFSETQ. The V end was cut by 0 bases, the J end by 6 bases, with 15 bases between. CDR3 sequence reads: CASSLVGRHPPEAFF. The CDR3 region has the DNA TGCGCCAGCAGCTTGGTCGGCAGACATCCTCCTGAAGCTTTCTTT. The full variable domain, completed using reference TRBV5-1 and TRBJ1-1, is KAGVTQTPRYLIKTRGQQVTLSCSPISGHRSVSWYQQTPGQGLQFLFEYFSETQRNKGNFPGRFSGRQFSNSRSEMNVSTLELGDSALYLCASSLVGRHPPEAFFGQGTRLTVV.

This chain connects TRBV9 to TRBJ1-1, with 7 nucleotides matching TRBD1. The junction had 4 bases not matched to a gene; V was cut back by 7 bases and J by 4 bases. CDR3 length: 12 amino acids. Germline assignment: CDR1 SGDLS and CDR2 YYNGEE. The CDR3 DNA follows: TGTGCCAGCGGTAGACAGGGCACTGAAGCTTTCTTT. Residues: CASGRQGTEAFF.

This sequence joins TRBV19 and TRBJ2-3, with a possible D match to TRBD1 (6 bases). The V gene's germline CDR1 is LNHDA and CDR2 SQIVND (reference sequence). This CDR3 contains 13 residues. The ends were cut back, 8 bases at V and 1 base at J, with 10 bases in the middle. This CDR3 reads CASGGAGTDTQYF. CDR3 sequence (DNA): TGTGCCAGTGGGGGCGCAGGCACAGATACGCAGTATTTT.

The CDR3 region is CASRRPGRGETQYF. The CDR3 nucleotides are TGTGCCAGCAGACGACCCGGTAGGGGAGAGACCCAGTACTTC. V is TRBV6-5 and J is TRBJ2-5; D might be TRBD1 (5 bases). CDR3 length: 14 amino acids. CDR1 and CDR2 (germline): MNHEY, SVGAGI. V was shortened by 6 bases and J by 4 bases, with 15 bases between the two germline ends.

This chain links TRBV6-5 with TRBJ1-2; a possible D gene is TRBD1 (5 bases). Germline loops: CDR1 MNHEY, CDR2 SVGAGI. The CDR3 is 16 amino acids. V lost 0 bases to trimming and J lost 0 bases, with 11 bases between them. CDR3 residues: CASSYSGGSTNYGYTF. DNA for the CDR3: TGTGCCAGCAGTTACTCGGGGGGGAGCACTAACTATGGCTACACCTTC.

CDR3 bases: TGTGCCATCAGTGAGGGACTTGAAGCTTTCTTT. It specifies CAISEGLEAFF. The chain recombines TRBV10-3 with TRBJ1-1; D uncertain. This CDR3 region has 11 residues. CDR1 and CDR2 (germline): ENHRY, SYGVKD. Trimming shortened V by 2 bases and J by 7 bases, and 5 bases separated the two germline ends.

The sample holds a few counts of this clone. J is TRBJ2-7 and V is TRBV15; 14 nucleotides line up with TRBD2. Germline V gives CDR1 LNHNV, CDR2 YYDKDF (reference sequence). Trimming removed 0 bases from V and 0 bases from J; junction bases left unmatched: 7. The CDR3 runs to 19 residues. The CDR3 nucleotides are TGTGCCACCAGCAGAGATCTGGGACTAGCGGGAGATTTCTCCTACGAGCAGTACTTC. It yields the protein CATSRDLGLAGDFSYEQYF.

V gene TRBV7-9 combines with J gene TRBJ2-1; D uncertain. Germline CDR1 reads SEHNR; CDR2 reads FQNEAQ (reference sequence). Trimming shortened V by 2 bases and J by 7 bases, and 15 bases separated the two germline ends. The length of the CDR3 is 15 residues. The DNA for the CDR3 is TGTGCCAGCAGCTTAATCGGCGGAGATAGTAATGAGCAGTTCTTC. Amino acids: CASSLIGGDSNEQFF.

This clone occurred once. This chain joins TRBV28 and TRBJ2-1, with a possible D match to TRBD2 (6 bases). Trimming left V 2 bases short and J 0 bases short, with 11 bases between. The germline gives CDR1 MDHEN, CDR2 SYDVKM. This CDR3 has 16 amino acids. CDR3 sequence (DNA): TGTGCCAGCAGTTTAACGGCGGGAAGCTCCTACAATGAGCAGTTCTTC. It translates to CASSLTAGSSYNEQFF.

This clone has only a few counts. The V call is TRBV5-1, the J call TRBJ2-6, with TRBD2 matching over 7 bases. From germline, CDR1 is SGHRS and CDR2 YFSETQ. With V trimmed by 0 bases and J by 2 bases, 8 bases remained unmatched. There are 18 residues in the CDR3. CDR3 in amino acids: CASSLVSGTNPGANVLTF. Here the CDR3 DNA reads TGCGCCAGCAGCTTGGTCAGCGGGACTAACCCTGGGGCCAACGTCCTGACTTTC.

The V call is TRBV27, the J call TRBJ2-1, with D perhaps matching TRBD2 (5 bases). The CDR3 runs 13 residues. Per the germline V gene, CDR1 is MNHEY and CDR2 is SMNVEV (reference sequence). Trimming removed 0 bases from V and 8 bases from J, with 8 bases in between. CDR3 residues: CASSLSGGYEQFF. The CDR3 bases are TGTGCCAGCAGTTTATCTGGCGGGTATGAGCAGTTCTTC.

In this sample, this clone turned up a few times. The chain couples TRBV7-3 to TRBJ1-1, with a weak D call TRBD1 (5 bases). CDR1 SGHTA and CDR2 FQGTGA come from the germline V gene. The CDR3 totals 13 residues. V lost 5 bases and J lost 1, with 8 bases in between. The CDR3 region is CASSAGPNTEAFF. The CDR3 nucleotides are TGTGCCAGCAGCGCGGGACCGAACACTGAAGCTTTCTTT.

The chain is built from TRBV27 and TRBJ2-1; TRBD2 is a possible D gene (5 bases). V shed 5 bases and J shed 6 bases, with 5 bases lying between them. The CDR3 totals 11 residues. Germline-derived CDR1 and CDR2 are MNHEY and SMNVEV (reference sequence). For the CDR3, the DNA is TGTGCCAGCAGTCGGGGCAATGAGCAGTTCTTC. Its translation: CASSRGNEQFF.